This T cell receptor beta chain was observed in a study of control samples from healthy donors and cancer patients. Method: immunoSEQ multiplex PCR; TCRdb's copy keeps in-frame clones and lacks some. This sample has tens of thousands of clones, with around four fifths found just once. The germline V gene has CDR1 LNHDA and CDR2 SQIVND (reference sequence). The V end was cut by 5 bases, the J end by 5 bases, with 21 bases between. This CDR3 spans 16 amino acids. This sequence joins TRBV19 and TRBJ2-5; D assignment may be TRBD1 or TRBD2 (6 bases each). Material: PBMCs. This receptor was obtained from a woman aged 60-75 years with lung cancer. The CDR3 loop reads CASSPGAFPGRETQYF. CDR3 DNA: TGTGCCAGTAGTCCGGGGGCGTTCCCAGGCCGGGAGACCCAGTACTTC.